The entry below describes one T cell receptor (beta chain). Antigen specificity is unknown. The data were taken from a study of cytomegalovirus exposure and HLA in healthy donors. Study context: There were around 100 million unique TCR beta sequences, drawn from 180 million or so T cells, in an earlier analysis. Study-wide points: The authors judged a highly shared variant cluster likely a sequencing artifact. A later analysis linked a missense variant in DCLRE1C to the trimming of TCR beta V and J genes.

This PCR relied on a set of 60 Vbeta primers and 13 Jbeta primers. Repertoires were generated with immunoSEQ multiplex PCR, while TCRdb's copy carries only in-frame clones and drops some. Of roughly 180,000 clones detected, about 83% appear once; the ten largest clones hold about 3%. Trimming cost V 4 bases and J 0 bases, with 14 bases left between them. Germline loops: CDR1 SGHKS, CDR2 YYEKEE (reference sequence). The length of the CDR3 is 15 residues. J is TRBJ2-7 and V is TRBV5-5; D unresolved. The clonotype was recovered from a female donor in good health and CMV-seronegative. The sequencing sample was made of PBMCs. The CDR3 spells CASSPLAEPSYEQYF. The CDR3 DNA reads as TGTGCCAGCAGCCCCTTGGCGGAACCCTCCTACGAGCAGTACTTC. Based on the CDR3 plus reference TRBV5-5 and TRBJ2-7, the full variable domain is DAGVTQSPTHLIKTRGQQVTLRCSPISGHKSVSWYQQVLGQGPQFIFQYYEKEERGRGNFPDRFSARQFPNYSSELNVNALLLGDSALYLCASSPLAEPSYEQYFGPGTRLTVT.